This T cell receptor beta chain is from a study of OX40 agonist ivuxolimab in advanced cancers. Points on this clone: Its antigen is not identified.

Assay used: immunoSEQ multiplex PCR; TCRdb lists only in-frame clones, some missing. The sample shows more than 80,000 clones, 85% to 95% of them seen only once. General study points: Expanded peripheral T-cell antigen specificity went undetermined.

V lost 5 bases and J 0 bases, leaving 14 bases between the germline ends. This CDR3 contains 16 residues. Germline assignment: CDR1 SEHNR and CDR2 FQNEAQ (reference sequence). The material sequenced was CD4+ or CD8+ T cells sorted from blood, taken in a trial of the OX40 agonist ivuxolimab. The sequence came from an adult with an advanced solid tumor such as melanoma, head and neck, liver or kidney cancer. The chain links TRBV7-9 to TRBJ2-1, with D tentatively TRBD2 (5 bases). CDR3: CASSPPDWSSYNEQFF. DNA for the CDR3: TGTGCCAGCAGCCCACCGGACTGGAGCTCCTACAATGAGCAGTTCTTC.